This T cell receptor beta chain was sequenced during a study of blood T cell repertoires in COVID-19 (dated by TCRdb to 2018 to 2020). About the full investigation: Samples covering the acute and convalescent phases of COVID-19 were provided by collaborators in the United States, Italy and Spain. Where available, HLA class I and class II types were obtained from metadata supplied by the sample provider rather than from assay-based typing. The prospective study material was composed of cDNA or gDNA derived from T cells, B-cell-depleted T cells, or PBMCs. The dataset comprised deeply sampled blood TCRbeta repertoires from subjects exposed to, actively infected with, or recovered from COVID-19. The sample metadata nearly always contained a de-identified subject ID, COVID-19 status, age in years and sex. The repertoires were released in a freely available public database intended as a resource for research on the immune response to SARS-CoV-2. The samples were drawn from the first 160 participants of the ongoing ImmuneRACE study and from 950 to 1,500 subjects provided by 6 global collaborators. Study-wide findings and limitations: The amount of clinical and demographic metadata varied by source and participant and was provided uncurated.

Whole blood was collected in K2EDTA tubes by collaborating institutions according to the institutions' own protocols. For TCRbeta analysis, collaborator samples were shipped as frozen whole blood, as isolated PBMCs, or as DNA extracted from either sample type. Details on this clone: Its antigen target is currently unknown. Per-nucleotide qualities are absent, and no much larger clonotype sits a single base away.

TCRbeta CDR3 regions were amplified from genomic DNA by means of the immunoSEQ Assay, a bias-controlled multiplex PCR. In the original analysis: The number of nucleated cells in each sample was estimated from the amplification of reference gene primers within the assay. To quantify the absolute abundance of each unique TCRbeta CDR3 rearrangement, sequence reads were collapsed and filtered. For each sample, productive Simpson clonality was calculated as the square root of Simpson's diversity index over productive rearrangements. TCRdb holds this immuneACCESS table with in-frame rearrangements only. Some clones are missing; in checked studies, unresolved V genes explain under half, and the rest has no known cause. That table is the source of V, J and clone size, and D and trimming were worked out from the DNA. Within this sample are about 70,000 clones, with more than 80% of them counted one time only. The ten top clones hold around 4.8% of the sample.

Taken from cysteine to phenylalanine, the CDR3 has 13 residues. Left in the record is the CDR3 DNA by itself, 39 bases read in frame from the first base. V and J lose 3 bases and 0 bases, and a span of 5 bases separates them. Per the germline V gene (reference sequence), LNHDA is the CDR1 and SQIVND is the CDR2. This TCR derives from a woman of 80 years or more with active or convalescent COVID-19. The sequence joins TRBV19 to TRBJ1-2; confidence is insufficient to name the D gene. Sequences were obtained from peripheral blood. The nucleotides are TGTGCCAGTAGTATTCGAGCTAACTATGGCTACACCTTC. Translated, it gives CASSIRANYGYTF.